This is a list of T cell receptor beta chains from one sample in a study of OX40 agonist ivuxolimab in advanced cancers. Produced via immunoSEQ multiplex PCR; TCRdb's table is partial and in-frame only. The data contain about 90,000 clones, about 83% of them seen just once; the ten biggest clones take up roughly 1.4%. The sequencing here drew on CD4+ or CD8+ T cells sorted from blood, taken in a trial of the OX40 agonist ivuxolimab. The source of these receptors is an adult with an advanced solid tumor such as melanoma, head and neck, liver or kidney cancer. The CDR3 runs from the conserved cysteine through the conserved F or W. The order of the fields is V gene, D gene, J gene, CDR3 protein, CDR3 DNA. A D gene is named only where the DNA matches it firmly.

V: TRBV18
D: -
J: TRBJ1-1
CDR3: CASSPPTGRDTEAFF
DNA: TGTGCCAGCTCACCCCCCACGGGGAGGGACACTGAAGCTTTCTTT

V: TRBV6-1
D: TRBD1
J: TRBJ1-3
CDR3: CASTVDRVINTIYF
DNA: TGTGCCAGCACCGTTGACAGGGTTATAAACACCATATATTTT

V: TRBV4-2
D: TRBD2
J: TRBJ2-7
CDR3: CASSSSGESSYEQYF
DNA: TGTGCCAGCAGCTCCAGCGGGGAGAGCTCCTACGAGCAGTACTTC

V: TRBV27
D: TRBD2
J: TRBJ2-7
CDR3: CASSLRTSGIGEQYF
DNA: TGTGCCAGCAGTTTAAGGACTAGCGGGATTGGAGAGCAGTACTTC

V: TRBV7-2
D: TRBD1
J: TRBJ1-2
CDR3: CASTTGQEWHGYTF
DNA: TGTGCCAGCACCACCGGACAGGAGTGGCATGGCTACACCTTC

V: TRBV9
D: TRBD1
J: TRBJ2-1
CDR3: CASSVPTGQGIDEQFF
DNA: TGTGCCAGCAGCGTGCCCACTGGACAGGGGATCGATGAGCAGTTCTTC

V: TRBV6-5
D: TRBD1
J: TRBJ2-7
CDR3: CASSFSLGTATYEQYF
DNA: TGTGCCAGCAGTTTTTCCTTGGGGACAGCAACCTACGAGCAGTACTTC

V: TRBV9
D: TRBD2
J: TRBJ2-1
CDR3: CASSAGLAVNEQFF
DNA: TGTGCCAGCAGCGCGGGACTAGCGGTGAATGAGCAGTTCTTC

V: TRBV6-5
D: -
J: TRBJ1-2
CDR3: CASRKGGSNYGYTF
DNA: TGTGCCAGCAGGAAAGGGGGTTCTAACTATGGCTACACCTTC

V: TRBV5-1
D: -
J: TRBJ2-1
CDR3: CASLPLGGGPYNEQFF
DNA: TGCGCCAGCCTACCCTTGGGCGGAGGTCCCTACAATGAGCAGTTCTTC